Included here is one T cell receptor (beta chain) sequence, with context. The antigen remains undetermined. This specimen belongs to a study of beta chain features in type 1 diabetes. Overall study findings and caveats: VDJ junctions sequenced from type 1 diabetes patients showed fewer insertions and more deletions. There was a moderate but significant shortening of TCRB CDR3s in all four CD4+ subsets of Type 1 diabetes patients. Any PCR bias toward short templates would affect both groups alike.

The CDR3 totals 15 residues. Trimming removed 1 base from V and 5 bases from J, with 13 bases in between. The germline CDR1 and CDR2 sequences are SGHTA and FQGNSA. Every participating donor gave one draw, a heparinised blood sample averaging roughly 0.12 L. Each of the sorted populations had a purity greater than 95%. The investigators reverse transcribed all of the isolated RNA, so they sequenced expressed TCRB transcripts. The protocol was immunoSEQ multiplex PCR, while the TCRdb copy is restricted to in-frame clones and leaves out a portion. The sample shows 600,000 or so clones, over 10% of them seen only once.

The source material was naive CD4+ T cells from blood. The sequence was obtained from a man aged 25 to 40 with type 1 diabetes. The rearrangement links TRBV7-2 to TRBJ2-3; tentatively, D is TRBD1 or TRBD2 (6 bases each). The CDR3 sequence: CASSLEGGRKDTQYF. CDR3 coding DNA: TGTGCCAGCAGCTTAGAAGGGGGGCGTAAAGATACGCAGTATTTT. Looking up the rest from reference TRBV7-2 and TRBJ2-3 gives the full variable domain: GAGVSQSPSNKVTEKGKDVELRCDPISGHTALYWYRQSLGQGLEFLIYFQGNSAPDKSGLPSDRFSAERTGGSVSTLTIQRTQQEDSAVYLCASSLEGGRKDTQYFGPGTRLTVL.